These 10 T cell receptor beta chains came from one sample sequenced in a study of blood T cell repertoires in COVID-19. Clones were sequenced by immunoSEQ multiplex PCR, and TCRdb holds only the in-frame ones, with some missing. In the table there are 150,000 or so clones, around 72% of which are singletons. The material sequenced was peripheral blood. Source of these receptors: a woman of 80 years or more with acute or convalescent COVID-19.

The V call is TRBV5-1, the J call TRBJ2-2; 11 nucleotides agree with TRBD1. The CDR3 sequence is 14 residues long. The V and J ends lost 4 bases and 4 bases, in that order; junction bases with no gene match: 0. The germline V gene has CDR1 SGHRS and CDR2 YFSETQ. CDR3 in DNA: TGCGCCAGCAGCGGACAGGGGGCCACCGGGGAGCTGTTTTTT. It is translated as CASSGQGATGELFF.

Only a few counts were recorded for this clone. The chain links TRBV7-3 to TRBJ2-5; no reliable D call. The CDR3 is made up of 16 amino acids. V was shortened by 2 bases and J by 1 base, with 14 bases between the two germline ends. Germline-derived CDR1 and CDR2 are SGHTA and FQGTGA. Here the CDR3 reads CASSLGVLRGQETQYF. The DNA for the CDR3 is TGTGCCAGCAGCTTAGGCGTCCTGCGAGGCCAAGAGACCCAGTACTTC.

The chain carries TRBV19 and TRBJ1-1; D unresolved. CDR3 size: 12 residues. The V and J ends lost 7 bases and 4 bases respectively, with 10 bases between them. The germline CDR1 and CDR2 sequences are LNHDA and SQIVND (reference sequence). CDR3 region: CASMHHITEAFF. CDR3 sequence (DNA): TGTGCCAGTATGCACCACATCACTGAAGCTTTCTTT.

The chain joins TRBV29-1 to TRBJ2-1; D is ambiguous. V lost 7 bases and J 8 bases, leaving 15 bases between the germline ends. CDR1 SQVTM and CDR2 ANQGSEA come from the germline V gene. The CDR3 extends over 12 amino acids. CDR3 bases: TGCAGCGCGGCCCTTCGGTTCCATGAGCAGTTCTTC. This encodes CSAALRFHEQFF.

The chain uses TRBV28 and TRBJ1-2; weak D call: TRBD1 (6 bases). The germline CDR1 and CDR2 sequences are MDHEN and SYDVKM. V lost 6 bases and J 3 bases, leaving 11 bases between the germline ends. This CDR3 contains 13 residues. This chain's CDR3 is CASRAPGDYGYTF. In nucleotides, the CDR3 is TGTGCCAGCAGGGCCCCAGGGGACTATGGCTACACCTTC.

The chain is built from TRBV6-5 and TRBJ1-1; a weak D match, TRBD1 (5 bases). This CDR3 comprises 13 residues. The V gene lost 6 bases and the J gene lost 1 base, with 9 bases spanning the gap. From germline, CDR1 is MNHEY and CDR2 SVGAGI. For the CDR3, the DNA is TGTGCCAGCAGCCTCGACAGGAACACTGAAGCTTTCTTT. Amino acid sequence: CASSLDRNTEAFF.

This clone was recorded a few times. In DNA form, the CDR3 reads TGTGCCAGCAGCCAAGCTAGCGGGACCTCCTACGAGCAGTACTTC. It encodes CASSQASGTSYEQYF. The chain joins TRBV3-1 (or the pseudogene TRBV3-2) to TRBJ2-7; 9 bases fit TRBD2. Unmatched junction bases numbered 1, after V lost 1 base and J lost 0 bases. The germline V gene has CDR1 LGHDT and CDR2 YNNKEL (reference sequence). This CDR3 contains 15 residues.

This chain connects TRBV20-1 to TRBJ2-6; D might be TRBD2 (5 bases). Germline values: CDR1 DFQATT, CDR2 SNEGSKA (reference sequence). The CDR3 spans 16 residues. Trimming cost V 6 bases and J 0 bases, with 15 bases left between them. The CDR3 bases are TGCAGTGCAAGTAGGACGGGAAACTCTGGGGCCAACGTCCTGACTTTC. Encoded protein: CSASRTGNSGANVLTF.

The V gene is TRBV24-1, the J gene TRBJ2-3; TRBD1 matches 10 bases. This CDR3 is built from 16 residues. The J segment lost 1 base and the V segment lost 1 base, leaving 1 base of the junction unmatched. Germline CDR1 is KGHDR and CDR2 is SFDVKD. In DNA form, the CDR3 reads TGTGCCACCAGTGATTTTGGGACAGGGGGCACAGATACGCAGTATTTT. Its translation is CATSDFGTGGTDTQYF.

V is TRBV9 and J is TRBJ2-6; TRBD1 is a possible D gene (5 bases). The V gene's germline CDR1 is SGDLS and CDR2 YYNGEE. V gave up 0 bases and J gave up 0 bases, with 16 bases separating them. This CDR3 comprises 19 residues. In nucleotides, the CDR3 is TGTGCCAGCAGCGTAGGAATAGGCAGGGAATTCTCTGGGGCCAACGTCCTGACTTTC. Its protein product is CASSVGIGREFSGANVLTF.